This T cell receptor (beta chain) comes out of a study of Tregs in tolerant kidney transplant recipients (dated by TCRdb to about 2019). Concerning the study at large: The study used TCRbeta sequencing to identify donor-specific regulatory T cells before combined kidney and bone marrow transplantation, then tracked those cells after transplant. In a few healthy controls, several methods of expanding Tregs specific for an allogeneic donor were compared by TCRbeta repertoire sequencing. Overall study outcomes, separate from this receptor: The study was constrained by small patient numbers, and validation of the findings is required in larger populations and under other immunosuppression protocols. Although technical replication error seemed to be minimal, the question of biological reproducibility was not addressed directly. Expanding Tregs with activated donor B cells appeared to identify the most biologically relevant and donor-specific TCRbeta repertoire.

For TCRbeta CDR3 sequencing, genomic DNA was extracted from sorted cells using the QIAGEN DNeasy Blood and Tissue Kit. Through immunoSEQ, high-throughput TCRbeta CDR3 sequencing was done commercially, including PCR amplification with internal controls and bias correction. Per the authors' processing: A unique productive TCRbeta sequence was defined by the CDR3 nucleotide sequence when primers matched, and otherwise by the CDR3 amino acid sequence together with the Vbeta and Jbeta genes. Sorting error was corrected by removing sequences shared between sorted populations at a frequency ratio of 2:1 or less, and the remaining shared sequences were assigned to the higher population. A sequence counted as donor-reactive if, in CFSE-low cells, the sequence had a frequency of at least 0.01% and was expanded at least 5-fold compared with unstimulated cells. Jensen-Shannon divergence calculated on the top 100 TCRbeta sequences ranked by frequency was used to measure repertoire divergence. For samples with multiple sequencing runs, sorting error was corrected separately for each run before the runs were pooled. TCRdb obtained this table from immuneACCESS and retained in-frame rearrangements with V and J assigned. These tables miss some clones; where compared with another copy, unresolved V genes account for less than half of the shortfall, and the remainder is unexplained. V and J calls and clone size are as listed in that table; D and trimming were resolved from the DNA. For this sample the table gives roughly 70,000 clones, of which 84% were detected only once. Approximately 4.8% of the sample is held by the ten biggest clonotypes.

Unstimulated Tregs (CD4+CD25+CD127-), CD4+ non-Tregs (CD4+CD25-), CD4 and CD8 cells were FACS-sorted from thawed PBMCs. Healthy control blood came either as purchased buffy coats or from healthy volunteers. Healthy control blood was processed by Ficoll density gradient to PBMCs and cryopreserved; patient PBMCs were collected before and after transplant. The CDR3, from cysteine to phenylalanine, totals 10 residues. Only the CDR3 part of the read is kept: 30 bases, read in frame from the first base. V and J are truncated by 4 bases and 1 base respectively, leaving an intervening sequence of 1 base. The germline V gene (reference sequence) gives CDR1 as DFQATT and CDR2 as SNEGSKA. For this clone: The target of this receptor is not known. Base qualities are not recorded, but no much larger clone differs from it by a single base.

This clonotype was obtained from a human donor in good health. The V and J segments used are TRBV20-1 and TRBJ2-5; too little of a D gene remains to name it. Sequencing was done on a sample of CD4+ T cells from blood. The bases are TGCAGTGCTACCCAAGAGACCCAGTACTTC. Its translation is CSATQETQYF.